The text below deals with one T cell receptor (beta chain). This sample was taken from a study of blood T cell repertoires in COVID-19. Recruits, aged roughly 18 to 100 years, lived in some 25 US areas. Before being deemed recovered, Cohort 3 donors had two negative PCRs, clearance, or symptom resolution. Original analysis: Amplification of reference gene primers was used by the study to estimate nucleated cell counts. Produced via immunoSEQ multiplex PCR; TCRdb's table is partial and in-frame only. V and J calls and clone size are copied from that table; D and trimming were computed from the DNA. The table records 300,000 to 400,000 clones, about 87% of them present only once. Germline V CDR1 and CDR2: SGHRS, YFSETQ. V gave up 4 bases and J gave up 4 bases; unmatched junction bases: 7. CDR3 length: 17 residues.

The V gene is TRBV5-1, the J gene TRBJ2-1, with TRBD2 identical over 14 bases. Sequenced sample: PBMCs or T cells enriched from blood (not recorded which). This clonotype originated in a man aged 25-45 years who had recovered from COVID-19. The chain's CDR3 is CASSLGLAGGLYNEQFF. Here the CDR3 DNA reads TGCGCCAGCAGCCTCGGACTAGCGGGGGGATTATACAATGAGCAGTTCTTC.